This T cell receptor beta chain came from a study of control samples from healthy donors and cancer patients. The data were produced by immunoSEQ multiplex PCR, yet TCRdb's version contains in-frame clones alone and is incomplete. This table holds more than 95,000 clones, 85% to 95% found once. The sequenced material came from blood. The sequence was obtained from a man between 18 and 35 years old in good health.

CDR3 DNA: TGTGCCATCAGTGAGAAGGGACAGGGGTATAATTCACCCCTCCACTTT. This sequence encodes CAISEKGQGYNSPLHF. V gene TRBV10-3 combines with J gene TRBJ1-6, with 10 bases that match TRBD1. V dropped 2 bases and J dropped 4; count of bases not matched to a gene: 2. This CDR3 has 16 residues. Per the germline V gene, CDR1 is ENHRY and CDR2 is SYGVKD.